These 15 T cell receptor beta chains originate from one sample sequenced in a study of T cells in Graves' hyperthyroidism and ophthalmopathy. Amplified TCR beta CDR3 regions came from RNA transcripts. An initial round of RT-PCR targeting the TCR CDR3 relied on the HTBI primer set. TCRdb re-called the multiplex PCR reads through MiXCR, storing one row per CDR3 protein. Of around 490,000 distinct CDR3 sequences in the sample, about 20% were seen once. The sample consisted of blood. The receptors derive from a man aged 40-49 years with Graves' ophthalmopathy.

This clonotype occurred many times. For the CDR3, the DNA is TGCGCCAGCAGCAGCCCACCGACTAGCCGCCTTTCTGGTATTGATACGCAGTATTTT. It yields the protein CASSSPPTSRLSGIDTQYF. The chain links TRBV5-1 to TRBJ2-3, with 7 nucleotides matching TRBD2. V was clipped by 4 bases and J by 6 bases; unmatched bases: 23. Germline assignment: CDR1 SGHRS and CDR2 YFSETQ. This CDR3 contains 19 residues.

This clonotype was observed at least ten times. The chain carries TRBV4-1 and TRBJ2-3, with TRBD2 matching 12 bases. The length of the CDR3 is 17 residues. V was pared by 1 base and J by 6 bases, with 8 bases of the junction left unmatched. CDR1 is MGHRA and CDR2 is YSYEKL in the germline V gene. CDR3 DNA sequence: TGCGCCAGCAGCCAAGCAGCTAGCGGGAGGGCCTACGATACGCAGTATTTT. Translation gives CASSQAASGRAYDTQYF.

This clonotype was recorded many times. The CDR3 DNA reads TGTGCCAGCTCACCGAAGGCTTTCGGAGGGGGGGCTTACGAGCAGTACTTC. As protein: CASSPKAFGGGAYEQYF. The gene calls are TRBV18 and TRBJ2-7; D is perhaps TRBD2 (7 bases). Germline-derived CDR1 and CDR2 are KGHSH and LQKENI. CDR3 length equals 17 residues. V lost 3 bases to trimming and J lost 4 bases, with 22 bases between them.

This clonotype was recorded many times. This sequence joins TRBV12-3 or TRBV12-4 and TRBJ2-1, with unresolved D. The CDR3 length is 14 residues. V shed 2 bases and J shed 6 bases, with 11 bases lying between them. The CDR3 here is CASSLSTGVNEQFF. The DNA for the CDR3 is TGTGCCAGCAGTTTAAGTACCGGTGTCAATGAGCAGTTCTTC.

This clonotype was counted ten times or more. The V gene is TRBV20-1, the J gene TRBJ2-1; D ambiguous. The CDR3 is 15 amino acids. Trimming cost V 1 base and J 0 bases, with 10 bases left between them. CDR1 is DFQATT and CDR2 is SNEGSKA in the germline V gene (reference sequence). This CDR3 reads CSARVSVSSYNEQFF. CDR3 in DNA: TGCAGTGCTAGAGTATCTGTGAGCTCCTACAATGAGCAGTTCTTC.

V and J are TRBV3-1 and TRBJ2-6; D tentatively fits TRBD1 or TRBD2 (7 bases each). With 2 bases removed from V and 0 bases from J, the gap between germline ends came to 17 bases. CDR1 and CDR2 (germline): LGHDT, YNNKEL (reference sequence). The CDR3 is made up of 19 amino acids. CDR3 amino acids: CASSQWGGGKGSGANVLTF. The CDR3, as DNA: TGTGCCAGCAGCCAATGGGGAGGGGGCAAGGGCTCTGGGGCCAACGTCCTGACTTTC.

V usage is TRBV12-3 or TRBV12-4 and J usage is TRBJ2-2; 7 bases map to TRBD2. The J segment lost 7 bases and the V segment lost 9 bases, leaving 8 bases of the junction unmatched. The CDR3 is made up of 13 amino acids. CDR3 sequence reads: CASSLRGVGELFF. The CDR3 bases are TGTGCCAGTAGTCTCCGGGGGGTCGGGGAGCTGTTTTTT.

The chain uses TRBV5-6 and TRBJ2-7; D perhaps matches TRBD1 (5 bases). The ends were cut back, 0 bases at V and 7 bases at J, with 14 bases in the middle. The CDR3 sequence is 14 residues long. Germline V CDR1 and CDR2: SGHDT, YYEEEE. CDR3 nucleotides: TGTGCCAGCAGCTTGGCCGTCAGGGAAAGAGAGCAGTACTTC. Translation gives CASSLAVREREQYF.

The chain employs TRBV28 and TRBJ2-7; the D gene is possibly TRBD2 (6 bases). The germline gives CDR1 MDHEN, CDR2 SYDVKM. Trimming removed 2 bases from V and 1 base from J, with 15 bases in between. The CDR3 is 16 residues long. DNA for the CDR3: TGTGCCAGCAGTTTAGGCGGGACCCCAAATTCCTACGAGCAGTACTTC. This sequence encodes CASSLGGTPNSYEQYF.

V and J are TRBV20-1 and TRBJ1-3, with D hard to call. The CDR3 consists of 13 residues. Looked up from germline, CDR1 is DFQATT and CDR2 is SNEGSKA (reference sequence). Trimming left V 5 bases short and J 2 bases short, with 10 bases between. The CDR3 region has the DNA TGCAGTGCTGGGAGAGGTGCTGGAAACACCATATATTTT. Translating it yields CSAGRGAGNTIYF.

This sequence joins TRBV11-2 and TRBJ1-1; D is unclear. Trimming pared 4 bases from V and 4 bases from J, leaving 13 bases between. Germline V gives CDR1 SGHAT, CDR2 FQNNGV. The length of the CDR3 is 14 residues. CDR3 sequence reads: CASSYPTALTEAFF. CDR3 DNA: TGTGCCAGCAGCTATCCGACGGCTCTCACTGAAGCTTTCTTT.

V is TRBV18 and J is TRBJ2-1; D ambiguous. V was cut by 0 bases and J by 5 bases, with 11 bases left in between. The germline gives CDR1 KGHSH, CDR2 LQKENI. The CDR3 totals 15 residues. CDR3 sequence: CASSPPVPTDNEQFF. Here the CDR3 DNA reads TGTGCCAGCTCACCACCTGTCCCCACGGACAATGAGCAGTTCTTC.

This clonotype was observed at least ten times. The chain employs TRBV20-1 and TRBJ1-2, with D possibly being TRBD1 (6 bases). This CDR3 comprises 15 residues. The germline V and J ends were trimmed by 2 bases and 3 bases, with 16 bases remaining between them. CDR1 and CDR2 (germline): DFQATT, SNEGSKA (reference sequence). CDR3 sequence reads: CSARPNRASDYGYTF. CDR3 in DNA: TGCAGTGCTAGACCCAACAGGGCTAGCGACTATGGCTACACCTTC.

At least ten counts were recorded for this clonotype. This chain connects TRBV27 to TRBJ1-1; TRBD1 matches 9 bases. CDR3 length: 14 amino acids. Germline V gives CDR1 MNHEY, CDR2 SMNVEV (reference sequence). Trimming removed 5 bases from V and 5 bases from J; junction bases left unmatched: 6. CDR3 sequence: CASSAGQGGTEAFF. The DNA for the CDR3 is TGTGCCAGCAGTGCGGGACAGGGAGGGACTGAAGCTTTCTTT.

Ten or more counts support this clonotype. CDR3 protein: CASSDEDTQYF. The CDR3, as DNA: TGTGCCAGCAGCGACGAAGATACGCAGTATTTT. The J gene is TRBJ2-3, the V gene TRBV11-2; unclear D gene. Germline-derived CDR1 and CDR2 are SGHAT and FQNNGV. V was shortened by 5 bases and J by 5 bases, with 5 bases between the two germline ends. The CDR3 length is 11 residues.